The clone carrying this T cell receptor beta chain was observed a single time. The data were taken from a study of blood T cell repertoires in COVID-19. Background on the study: The United States, Italy and Spain supplied acute and convalescent COVID-19 samples. Sources were T cells, B-cell-depleted T cells, or PBMCs; the material itself was cDNA or gDNA.

In the study's own analysis: Cell counts per sample came from amplifying reference gene primers. Some clones are missing from TCRdb's copy, which holds only in-frame ones; the method was immunoSEQ multiplex PCR. That table furnishes V, J and clone size, whereas the DNA furnished D and trimming. Seen here are roughly 100,000 clones, 84% observed once, and the top ten hold 3.5% to 5%. Germline loops: CDR1 MDHEN, CDR2 SYDVKM. The V gene end was trimmed by 8 bases and the J gene end by 5 bases; junction bases not matched to a gene: 8. The CDR3 has 13 amino acids. The TCR originated in a human donor in a cohort sampled during active COVID-19. The chain links TRBV28 to TRBJ1-1, with TRBD1 matching 7 bases. Sequenced input: peripheral blood. CDR3 protein: CASAQGLGTEAFF. DNA of the CDR3: TGTGCCAGCGCACAGGGGTTGGGAACTGAAGCTTTCTTT.